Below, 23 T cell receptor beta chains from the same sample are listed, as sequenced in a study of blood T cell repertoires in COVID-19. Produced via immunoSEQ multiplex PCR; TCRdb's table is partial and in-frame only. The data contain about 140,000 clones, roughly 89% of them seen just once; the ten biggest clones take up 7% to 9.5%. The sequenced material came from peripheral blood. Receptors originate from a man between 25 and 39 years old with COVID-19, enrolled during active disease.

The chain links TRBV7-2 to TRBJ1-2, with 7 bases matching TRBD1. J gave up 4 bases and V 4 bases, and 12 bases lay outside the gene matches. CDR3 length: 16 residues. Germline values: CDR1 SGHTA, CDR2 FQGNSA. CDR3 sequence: CASSYKTGRTSYGYTF. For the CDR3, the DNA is TGTGCCAGCAGCTACAAGACAGGGAGAACTAGCTATGGCTACACCTTC.

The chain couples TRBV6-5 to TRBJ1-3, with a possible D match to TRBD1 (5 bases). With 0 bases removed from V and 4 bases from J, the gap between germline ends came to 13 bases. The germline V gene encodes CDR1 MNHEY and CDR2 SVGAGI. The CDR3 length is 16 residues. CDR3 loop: CASSYSIGAEGNTIYF. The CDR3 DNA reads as TGTGCCAGCAGTTACTCGATAGGGGCAGAAGGAAACACCATATATTTT.

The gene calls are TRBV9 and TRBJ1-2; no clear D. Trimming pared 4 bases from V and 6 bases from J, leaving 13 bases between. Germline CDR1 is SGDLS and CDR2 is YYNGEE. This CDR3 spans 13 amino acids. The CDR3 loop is CASSIASTDGYTF. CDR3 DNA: TGTGCCAGCAGCATCGCGTCTACGGATGGCTACACCTTC.

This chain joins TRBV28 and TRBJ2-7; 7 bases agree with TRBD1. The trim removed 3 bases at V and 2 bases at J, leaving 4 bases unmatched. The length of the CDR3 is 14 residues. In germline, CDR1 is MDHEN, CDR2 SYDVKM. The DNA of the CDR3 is TGTGCCAGCAGTTTGACAGGGCGGACCTACGAGCAGTACTTC. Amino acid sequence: CASSLTGRTYEQYF.

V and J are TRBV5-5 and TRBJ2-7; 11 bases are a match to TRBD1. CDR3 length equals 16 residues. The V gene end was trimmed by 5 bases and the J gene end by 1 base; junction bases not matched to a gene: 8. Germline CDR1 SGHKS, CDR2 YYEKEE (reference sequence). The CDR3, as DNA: TGTGCCAGCAGGCAGGGACAGGGGGAAGTATCCTACGAGCAGTACTTC. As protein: CASRQGQGEVSYEQYF.

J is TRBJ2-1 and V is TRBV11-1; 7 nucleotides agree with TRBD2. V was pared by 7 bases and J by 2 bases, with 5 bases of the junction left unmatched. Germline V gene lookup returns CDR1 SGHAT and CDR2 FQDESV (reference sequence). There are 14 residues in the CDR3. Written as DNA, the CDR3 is TGTGCCAGCACCAACGGGAGGACCTACAATGAGCAGTTCTTC. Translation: CASTNGRTYNEQFF. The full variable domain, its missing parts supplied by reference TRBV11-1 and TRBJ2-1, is EAEVAQSPRYKITEKSQAVAFWCDPISGHATLYWYRQILGQGPELLVQFQDESVVDDSQLPKDRFSAERLKGVDSTLKIQPAELGDSAMYLCASTNGRTYNEQFFGPGTRLTVL.

This CDR3 reads CASSLRDLPYEQYF. CDR3 coding DNA: TGTGCCAGCAGCCTCCGGGACTTGCCCTACGAGCAGTACTTC. The chain joins TRBV27 to TRBJ2-7, with D maybe TRBD2 (6 bases). The CDR3 consists of 14 residues. V was shortened by 6 bases and J by 2 bases, with 14 bases between the two germline ends. Germline-derived CDR1 and CDR2 are MNHEY and SMNVEV (reference sequence).

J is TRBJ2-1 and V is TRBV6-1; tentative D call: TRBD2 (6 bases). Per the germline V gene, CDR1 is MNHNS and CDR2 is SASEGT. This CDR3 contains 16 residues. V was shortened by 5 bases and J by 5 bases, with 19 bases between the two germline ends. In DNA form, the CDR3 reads TGTGCCAGCAGTCAAGTGAGAAGGGGCGGGAACAATGAGCAGTTCTTC. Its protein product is CASSQVRRGGNNEQFF.

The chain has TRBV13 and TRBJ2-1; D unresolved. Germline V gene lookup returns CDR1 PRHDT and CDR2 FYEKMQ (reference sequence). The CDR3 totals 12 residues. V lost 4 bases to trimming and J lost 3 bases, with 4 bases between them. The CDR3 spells CASSSGYNEQFF. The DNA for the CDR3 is TGTGCCAGCAGCTCCGGCTACAATGAGCAGTTCTTC.

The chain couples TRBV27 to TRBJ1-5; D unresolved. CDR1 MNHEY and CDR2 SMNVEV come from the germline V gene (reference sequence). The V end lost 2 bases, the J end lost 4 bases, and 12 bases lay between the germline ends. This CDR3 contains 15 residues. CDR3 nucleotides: TGTGCCAGCAGTTTAGCAGACGCAGGAAATCAGCCCCAGCATTTT. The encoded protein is CASSLADAGNQPQHF.

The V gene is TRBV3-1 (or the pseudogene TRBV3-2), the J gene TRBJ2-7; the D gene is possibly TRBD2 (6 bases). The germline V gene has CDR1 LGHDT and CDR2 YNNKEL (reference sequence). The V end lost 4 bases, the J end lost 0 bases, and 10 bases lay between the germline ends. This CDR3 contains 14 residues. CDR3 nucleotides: TGTGCCAGCAGCCCTAGCGTAGACTCCTACGAGCAGTACTTC. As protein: CASSPSVDSYEQYF.

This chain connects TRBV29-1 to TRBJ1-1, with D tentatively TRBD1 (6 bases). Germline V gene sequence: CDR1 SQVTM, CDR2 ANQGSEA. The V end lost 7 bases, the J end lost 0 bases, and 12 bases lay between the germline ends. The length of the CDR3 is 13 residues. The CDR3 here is CSGTVSMNTEAFF. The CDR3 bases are TGCAGCGGGACAGTCTCCATGAACACTGAAGCTTTCTTT.

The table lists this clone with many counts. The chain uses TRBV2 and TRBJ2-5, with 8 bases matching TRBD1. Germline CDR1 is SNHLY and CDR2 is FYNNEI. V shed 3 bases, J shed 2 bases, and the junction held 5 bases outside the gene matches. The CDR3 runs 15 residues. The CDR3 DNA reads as TGTGCCAGCAGTGACTCCAGGGGGCGGCAAGAGACCCAGTACTTC. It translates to CASSDSRGRQETQYF.

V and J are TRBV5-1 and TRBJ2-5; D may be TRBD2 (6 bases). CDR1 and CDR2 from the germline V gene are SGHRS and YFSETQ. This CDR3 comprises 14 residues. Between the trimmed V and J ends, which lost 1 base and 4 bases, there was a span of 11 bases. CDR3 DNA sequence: TGCGCCAGCAGCTTGAGGCAGGAGGGAGAGACCCAGTACTTC. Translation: CASSLRQEGETQYF.

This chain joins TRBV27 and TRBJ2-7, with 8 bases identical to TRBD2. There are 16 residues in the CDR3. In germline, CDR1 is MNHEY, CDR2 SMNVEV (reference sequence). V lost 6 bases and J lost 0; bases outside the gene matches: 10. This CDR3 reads CASSHGGERSSYEQYF. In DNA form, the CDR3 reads TGTGCCAGCAGCCACGGGGGGGAGCGGAGCTCCTACGAGCAGTACTTC.

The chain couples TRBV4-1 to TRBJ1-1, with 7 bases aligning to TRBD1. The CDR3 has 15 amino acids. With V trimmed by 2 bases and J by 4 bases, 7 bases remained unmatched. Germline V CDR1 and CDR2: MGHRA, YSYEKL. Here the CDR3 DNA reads TGCGCCAGCAGCCAATTCCTAAACAGGGGCACTGAAGCTTTCTTT. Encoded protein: CASSQFLNRGTEAFF.

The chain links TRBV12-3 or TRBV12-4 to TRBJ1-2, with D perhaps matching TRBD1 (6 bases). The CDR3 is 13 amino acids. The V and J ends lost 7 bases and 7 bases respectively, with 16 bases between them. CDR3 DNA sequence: TGTGCCAGCACCTTAGGGGGGAGGGGTGGCTACACCTTC. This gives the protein CASTLGGRGGYTF.

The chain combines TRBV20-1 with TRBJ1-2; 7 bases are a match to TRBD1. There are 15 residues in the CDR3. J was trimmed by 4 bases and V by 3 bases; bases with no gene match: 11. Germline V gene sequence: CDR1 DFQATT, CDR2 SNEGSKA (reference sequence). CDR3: CSASSRGRKGYGYTF. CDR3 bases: TGCAGTGCTAGTAGCAGGGGGAGGAAGGGCTATGGCTACACCTTC.

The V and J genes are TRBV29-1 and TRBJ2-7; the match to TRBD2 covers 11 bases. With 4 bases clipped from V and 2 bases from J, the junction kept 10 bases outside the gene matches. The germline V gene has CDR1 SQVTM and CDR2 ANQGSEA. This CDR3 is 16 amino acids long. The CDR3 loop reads CSVGTTSGRSAYEQYF. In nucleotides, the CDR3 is TGCAGCGTTGGAACAACTAGCGGGAGATCTGCCTACGAGCAGTACTTC.

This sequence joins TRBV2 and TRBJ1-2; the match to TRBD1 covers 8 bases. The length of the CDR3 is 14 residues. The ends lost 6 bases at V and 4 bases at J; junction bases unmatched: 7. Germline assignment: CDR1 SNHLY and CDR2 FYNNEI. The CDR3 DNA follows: TGTGCCAGCAGGGACAGGGAGGGTGGCTATGGCTACACCTTC. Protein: CASRDREGGYGYTF. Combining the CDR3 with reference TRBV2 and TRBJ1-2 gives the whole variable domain EPEVTQTPSHQVTQMGQEVILRCVPISNHLYFYWYRQILGQKVEFLVSFYNNEISEKSEIFDDQFSVERPDGSNFTLKIRSTKLEDSAMYFCASRDREGGYGYTFGSGTRLTVV.

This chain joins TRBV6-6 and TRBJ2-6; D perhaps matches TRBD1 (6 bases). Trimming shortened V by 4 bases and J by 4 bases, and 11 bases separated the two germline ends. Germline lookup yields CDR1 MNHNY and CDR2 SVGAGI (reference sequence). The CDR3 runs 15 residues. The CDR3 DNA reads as TGTGCCAGCAGTTCCCCAGGGGCCGGGGCCAACGTCCTGACTTTC. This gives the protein CASSSPGAGANVLTF.

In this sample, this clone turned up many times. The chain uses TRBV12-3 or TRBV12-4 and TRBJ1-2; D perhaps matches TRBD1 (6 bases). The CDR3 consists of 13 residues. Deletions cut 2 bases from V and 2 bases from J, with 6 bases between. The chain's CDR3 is CASSLQGNYGYTF. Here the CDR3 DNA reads TGTGCCAGCAGTTTACAGGGGAACTATGGCTACACCTTC.

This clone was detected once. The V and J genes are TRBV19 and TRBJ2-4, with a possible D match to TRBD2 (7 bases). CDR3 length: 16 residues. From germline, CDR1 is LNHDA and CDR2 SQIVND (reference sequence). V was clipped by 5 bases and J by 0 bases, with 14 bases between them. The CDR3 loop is CASSQPGGLAKNIQYF. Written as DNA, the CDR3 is TGTGCCAGTAGTCAGCCCGGGGGGCTAGCCAAAAACATTCAGTACTTC.